The rows below give T cell receptor beta chains drawn from one sample of a study of T cell responses to AZD1222 COVID-19 vaccine. TCRdb keeps only in-frame clones here, not all; method: immunoSEQ multiplex PCR. The repertoire includes 150,000 to 200,000 clones, 85% to 95% of them detected once, and 1% to 1.5% sits in the top ten. The material sequenced was peripheral blood, taken on day 0 of AZD1222 vaccination. The receptors come from an adult in good health. Each CDR3 is given with its conserved first and last residue. A D gene is named only where the DNA matches it firmly. Size is stated for part of the rows, as once, few or many counts, or as a class when the clone is expanded.

d_call j_call clone_size v_call cdr3_nt cdr3_aa
- TRBJ1-1 - TRBV19 TGTGCCAGTAGTTTTTCCGACGGACGAGGAGCTTTCTTT CASSFSDGRGAFF
- TRBJ1-2 - TRBV2 TGTGCCAGCACCTCGGGACACCGGAGGTATGGCTACACCTTC CASTSGHRRYGYTF
TRBD1 TRBJ1-6 few TRBV6-5 TGTGCCAGCGTGGGACAGAAGGTTTCACCCCTCCACTTT CASVGQKVSPLHF
TRBD1 TRBJ1-1 - TRBV5-1 TGCGCCAGCAGCAGACAGGGACGGGATGACACTGAAGCTTTCTTT CASSRQGRDDTEAFF
TRBD1 TRBJ1-3 - TRBV7-8 TGTGCCAGCCTAAGGACAGGGGACTCTGGAAACACCATATATTTT CASLRTGDSGNTIYF
- TRBJ2-2 - TRBV9 TGTGCCAGCAGCGTAGCGTCGAACACCGGGGAGCTGTTTTTT CASSVASNTGELFF
TRBD2 TRBJ2-7 - TRBV18 TGTGCCAGCTCACCTGGGACTAGCGGGGACGAGCAGTACTTC CASSPGTSGDEQYF
- TRBJ1-1 few TRBV27 TGTGCCAGCAGTTCCCAACAACAGGTCAGAGCTTTCTTT CASSSQQQVRAFF
TRBD1 TRBJ2-5 - TRBV27 TGTGCCAGCAGTTTAAACAGGGGAGAGACCCAGTACTTC CASSLNRGETQYF
TRBD2 TRBJ2-5 - TRBV3-1/TRBV3-2 TGTGCCAGCAGCCTAGGACTAGCGGGGTTAGGGGAGACCCAGTACTTC CASSLGLAGLGETQYF
- TRBJ1-5 - TRBV19 TGTGCCAGTAGTATAGTACAGAGAAATCAGCCCCAGCATTTT CASSIVQRNQPQHF
- TRBJ1-5 - TRBV3-1/TRBV3-2 TGTGCCAGCAGCCAAGGGAGACATCTTTCCCAGCCCCAGCATTTT CASSQGRHLSQPQHF
- TRBJ1-2 - TRBV7-2 TGTGCCAGCAGCTTCCTTCGGGGGGCCAACCTACCTAACTATGGCTACACCTTC CASSFLRGANLPNYGYTF
TRBD1 TRBJ1-2 - TRBV10-3 TGTGCCATCAGTGAGTCGACAGGGTTATATGGCTACACCTTC CAISESTGLYGYTF
- TRBJ2-1 - TRBV11-2 TGTGCCAGCAGCTTAGATCGAAATAATGAGCAGTTCTTC CASSLDRNNEQFF
TRBD1 TRBJ1-3 - TRBV6-9 TGTGCCAGCAGTTATTCCCGGGACAGGGGTGTATACAGCTCTGGAAACACCATATATTTT CASSYSRDRGVYSSGNTIYF
- TRBJ1-3 - TRBV7-9 TGTGCCAGCAGCTCTGGGGTGTTTGGAAACACCATATATTTT CASSSGVFGNTIYF
- TRBJ1-1 - TRBV19 TGTGCCAGTAGTATCCGGAGAGGGAACACTGAAGCTTTCTTT CASSIRRGNTEAFF
- TRBJ1-2 - TRBV5-6 TGTGCCAGCAGCTTGGACCGTGGCTATGGCTACACCTTC CASSLDRGYGYTF
- TRBJ1-1 - TRBV6-5 TGTGCCAGCAGTACGGCGGGCCCAGGGACTGAAGCTTTCTTT CASSTAGPGTEAFF
TRBD2 TRBJ2-3 - TRBV4-1 TGCGCCAGCAGCCAAGGGACTAGCGGGCCTCGCACAGATACGCAGTATTTT CASSQGTSGPRTDTQYF
- TRBJ2-7 - TRBV19 TGTGCCAGTAGTGAGACAGGACCGCTCGTCCAGTACTTC CASSETGPLVQYF
- TRBJ1-4 - TRBV18 TGTGCCAGCTCACCCCAGGTGACTAATGAAAAACTGTTTTTT CASSPQVTNEKLFF
- TRBJ1-5 - TRBV19 TGTGCCAGTAGTATAGGGACAGTTTCCCTTAGCAATCAGCCCCAGCATTTT CASSIGTVSLSNQPQHF
- TRBJ1-3 - TRBV19 TGTGCCACCATTGACGGAAGCTCTGGAAACACCATATATTTT CATIDGSSGNTIYF
- TRBJ1-2 - TRBV7-2 TGTGCCAGCAGCTTAGGTATGGGCCCGAATGGCTACACCTTC CASSLGMGPNGYTF
TRBD1 TRBJ1-5 once TRBV27 TGTGCCAGCAGTCCGGGACAGGGAAATCAGCCCCAGCATTTT CASSPGQGNQPQHF
TRBD1 TRBJ1-5 - TRBV28 TGTGCCAGCAGTTCCGGACAGGGGAGCAATCAGCCCCAGCATTTT CASSSGQGSNQPQHF
- TRBJ1-6 - TRBV5-4 TGTGCCAGCAGCTCCGTCGGGAGCTCCTATAATTCACCCCTCCACTTT CASSSVGSSYNSPLHF
- TRBJ1-3 - TRBV19 TGTGCCAGTAGTATCCACTCATACTCTGGAAACACCATATATTTT CASSIHSYSGNTIYF
- TRBJ2-7 - TRBV29-1 TGCAGCGTTGGGGCAGGGGACACCTACGAGCAGTACTTC CSVGAGDTYEQYF
- TRBJ2-2 - TRBV3-1/TRBV3-2 TGTGCCAGCAGCCAAAGTGGGAACACCGGGGAGCTGTTTTTT CASSQSGNTGELFF
TRBD1 TRBJ1-1 - TRBV27 TGTGCCAGCAGTTTCCGACAGGGCTCTGAAGCTTTCTTT CASSFRQGSEAFF
- TRBJ2-3 - TRBV4-2 TGTGCCAGCAGCTGGGCCCGCACAGATACGCAGTATTTT CASSWARTDTQYF
- TRBJ1-2 once TRBV29-1 TGCAGCGTTTTTGAGCAGAGTTATAGCTACACCTTC CSVFEQSYSYTF
- TRBJ2-7 - TRBV19 TGTGCCAGTAGTACGGCAGCCTCCTCCTACGAGCAGTACTTC CASSTAASSYEQYF